These 31 T cell receptor beta chains share one sample of origin, sequenced in a study of blood T cell repertoires in COVID-19. Clones were sequenced by immunoSEQ multiplex PCR, and TCRdb holds only the in-frame ones, with some missing. This sample carries some 150,000 clones, 85% to 90% of them seen once, and the ten largest clones take roughly 4%. Sequenced material: peripheral blood. These receptors originate from a woman aged 40 to 50 with acute or convalescent COVID-19.

The genes are TRBV28 and TRBJ1-3; D call uncertain. From germline, CDR1 is MDHEN and CDR2 SYDVKM. The CDR3 extends over 16 amino acids. The V end was cut by 3 bases, the J end by 1 base, with 13 bases between. DNA of the CDR3: TGTGCCAGCAGTTTGGGCGCGATACCTTCTGGAAACACCATATATTTT. Protein sequence: CASSLGAIPSGNTIYF.

The V call is TRBV11-2, the J call TRBJ2-7; 7 bases fit TRBD2. CDR3 length equals 16 residues. The ends lost 1 base at V and 0 bases at J; junction bases unmatched: 6. Germline V gene sequence: CDR1 SGHAT, CDR2 FQNNGV. CDR3 DNA: TGTGCCAGCAGCTTAGGGGGGGGTGCTAGCTCCTACGAGCAGTACTTC. Protein sequence: CASSLGGGASSYEQYF.

The rearrangement links TRBV4-1 to TRBJ2-5; perhaps TRBD2 as D (7 bases). The V end was cut by 4 bases, the J end by 3 bases, with 15 bases between. The CDR3 is 15 residues long. Germline V gives CDR1 MGHRA, CDR2 YSYEKL. The CDR3 loop is CASSPLGGQKETQYF. Written as DNA, the CDR3 is TGCGCCAGCAGCCCCCTCGGGGGGCAGAAAGAGACCCAGTACTTC.

This CDR3 is CASSLAGGGGYEQYF. As DNA, the CDR3 is TGTGCCAGCAGCTTAGCCGGAGGCGGTGGTTACGAGCAGTACTTC. The chain recombines TRBV7-2 with TRBJ2-7; maybe TRBD2 (5 bases). Germline CDR1 reads SGHTA; CDR2 reads FQGNSA. This CDR3 is built from 15 residues. V was clipped by 0 bases and J by 4 bases, with 13 bases between them.

The chain combines TRBV2 with TRBJ1-2; TRBD1 agrees at 9 bases. Trimming at V came to 6 bases and at J to 3 bases, leaving 5 bases not matched to a gene. Germline V gives CDR1 SNHLY, CDR2 FYNNEI. The CDR3 length is 14 residues. As DNA, the CDR3 is TGTGCCAGCAGGACGGGACAGGGCCACTATGGCTACACCTTC. Translation: CASRTGQGHYGYTF.

The chain uses TRBV5-4 and TRBJ2-5, with 13 bases that match TRBD2. V dropped 3 bases and J dropped 5; count of bases not matched to a gene: 10. Looked up from germline, CDR1 is SGHNT and CDR2 is YYREEE (reference sequence). This CDR3 spans 17 amino acids. The CDR3 sequence is CASSSSKRTSGGETQYF. CDR3 sequence (DNA): TGTGCCAGCAGCTCCAGTAAGAGGACTAGCGGGGGCGAGACCCAGTACTTC.

This chain uses TRBV4-2 with TRBJ1-5, with 9 bases that match TRBD1. The J segment lost 6 bases and the V segment lost 3 bases, leaving 9 bases of the junction unmatched. CDR1 and CDR2 (germline): LGHNA, YNFKEQ. CDR3 size: 16 residues. The CDR3 nucleotides are TGTGCCAGCAGCCACTTTCGGGACAGGGTTGTTCAGCCCCAGCATTTT. This translates into CASSHFRDRVVQPQHF.

The chain joins TRBV10-3 to TRBJ1-4, with TRBD1 identical over 9 bases. The CDR3 is made up of 16 amino acids. Looked up from germline, CDR1 is ENHRY and CDR2 is SYGVKD. The trim removed 4 bases at V and 6 bases at J, leaving 9 bases unmatched. The CDR3 sequence is CAISADRGELYEKLFF. CDR3 bases: TGTGCCATCAGTGCTGACAGGGGGGAGCTTTATGAAAAACTGTTTTTT.

The chain carries TRBV6-2 or TRBV6-3 and TRBJ2-3, with D possibly matching TRBD2 (6 bases). This CDR3 comprises 12 residues. Deletions cut 6 bases from V and 5 bases from J, with 9 bases between. Germline V gene data show CDR1 as MNHEY and CDR2 as SVGEGT. The CDR3 DNA follows: TGTGCCAGCAGCTGGGGACTAGATACGCAGTATTTT. Protein product: CASSWGLDTQYF.

V is TRBV3-1 (or the pseudogene TRBV3-2) and J is TRBJ1-1, with 8 positions matching TRBD1. V lost 4 bases, J lost 10 bases, and 8 bases stayed unmatched. Germline CDR1 LGHDT, CDR2 YNNKEL (reference sequence). This CDR3 region has 13 residues. The DNA for the CDR3 is TGTGCCAGCAGCCCAACGACAGGGGTGGGAGCTTTCTTT. Its translation is CASSPTTGVGAFF.

The count of this clone is one. CDR3 protein: CASSAVGSSYEQYF. CDR3 DNA: TGTGCCAGCAGCGCGGTTGGGAGCTCCTACGAGCAGTACTTC. The J gene is TRBJ2-7, the V gene TRBV3-1 (or the pseudogene TRBV3-2), with D perhaps TRBD2 (5 bases). Trimming removed 5 bases at V and 0 bases at J, with 11 bases between. Germline V CDR1 and CDR2: LGHDT, YNNKEL (reference sequence). The CDR3 is 14 residues long.

In this sample, this clone turned up once. The chain links TRBV19 to TRBJ2-5; 13 bases fit TRBD2. The germline V gene encodes CDR1 LNHDA and CDR2 SQIVND (reference sequence). Losses at the gene ends were 5 bases for V and 4 bases for J; bases not matched to a gene: 4. This CDR3 comprises 15 residues. The CDR3 region has the DNA TGTGCCAGTAGTTCGGGACTAGCGGGACTAGAGACCCAGTACTTC. It codes for CASSSGLAGLETQYF.

The gene calls are TRBV5-4 and TRBJ1-2; perhaps TRBD1 as D (5 bases). Germline V CDR1 and CDR2: SGHNT, YYREEE (reference sequence). This CDR3 region has 13 residues. V lost 4 bases and J 9 bases, leaving 16 bases between the germline ends. Here the CDR3 reads CASSAGGRASYTF. CDR3 in DNA: TGTGCCAGCAGCGCCGGTGGCAGGGCTAGCTACACCTTC.

The chain is built from TRBV6-5 and TRBJ2-7, with a tentative D call TRBD2 (5 bases). V gave up 7 bases and J gave up 6 bases, with 13 bases separating them. This CDR3 spans 12 amino acids. Germline CDR1 and CDR2: MNHEY and SVGAGI. Written as DNA, the CDR3 is TGTGCCAGCAAGCCTGGACTGGGCGAGCAGTACTTC. This sequence encodes CASKPGLGEQYF.

This chain connects TRBV7-9 to TRBJ2-3, with TRBD2 identical over 12 bases. The V segment lost 6 bases and the J segment 5 bases; nucleotides outside the gene matches: 6. This CDR3 is 15 amino acids long. CDR1 SEHNR and CDR2 FQNEAQ come from the germline V gene (reference sequence). The CDR3: CASSFGLAGIDTQYF. CDR3 DNA sequence: TGTGCCAGCAGTTTCGGACTAGCGGGGATAGATACGCAGTATTTT.

This sequence joins TRBV19 and TRBJ1-4; D might be TRBD1 (6 bases). The CDR3 is 14 residues long. Germline V gene sequence: CDR1 LNHDA, CDR2 SQIVND (reference sequence). With 5 bases removed from V and 8 bases from J, the gap between germline ends came to 15 bases. The CDR3 nucleotides are TGTGCCAGTAGTGCGGACAGAACTTCCGAAAAACTGTTTTTT. Encoded protein: CASSADRTSEKLFF.

This clone appeared once. The chain combines TRBV5-1 with TRBJ2-7; D might be TRBD2 (5 bases). The germline V and J ends were trimmed by 2 bases and 7 bases, with 16 bases remaining between them. This CDR3 has 14 residues. Germline V CDR1 and CDR2: SGHRS, YFSETQ. CDR3 region: CASSLPSSSGEQYF. In DNA form, the CDR3 reads TGCGCCAGCAGCTTACCCTCCTCGTCGGGGGAGCAGTACTTC.

The chain uses TRBV5-4 and TRBJ1-2; a possible D gene is TRBD1 (5 bases). V lost 4 bases, J lost 1 base, and 17 bases lay in between. The CDR3 is 16 amino acids. Per germline, CDR1 SGHNT and CDR2 YYREEE (reference sequence). Written as DNA, the CDR3 is TGTGCCAGCAGCCAAAGCGCGGGACGCATTAACTATGGCTACACCTTC. It yields the protein CASSQSAGRINYGYTF.

The genes are TRBV7-2 and TRBJ1-2; D perhaps matches TRBD1 (5 bases). This CDR3 has 15 amino acids. Trimming cost V 5 bases and J 3 bases, with 16 bases left between them. Per germline, CDR1 SGHTA and CDR2 FQGNSA. The CDR3 spells CASSLLWGEDYGYTF. CDR3 sequence (DNA): TGTGCCAGCAGCCTGCTTTGGGGGGAGGACTATGGCTACACCTTC.

The chain recombines TRBV6-5 with TRBJ2-1, with 8 nucleotides matching TRBD2. Losses at the gene ends were 10 bases for V and 13 bases for J; bases not matched to a gene: 12. From germline, CDR1 is MNHEY and CDR2 SVGAGI. The CDR3 contains 12 residues. As DNA, the CDR3 is TGTGCCACCAGACTAGCGTCGGATAGTCAGTTCTTC. Its translation is CATRLASDSQFF.

J is TRBJ2-5 and V is TRBV30, with 9 bases matching TRBD2. The CDR3 consists of 15 residues. V dropped 3 bases and J dropped 4; count of bases not matched to a gene: 9. From germline, CDR1 is GTSNPN and CDR2 SVGIG (reference sequence). Here the CDR3 DNA reads TGTGCCTGGAGCCCCGGCGGGGGGGTTTTAGAGACCCAGTACTTC. It codes for CAWSPGGGVLETQYF.

The J gene is TRBJ1-5, the V gene TRBV19, with 9 bases aligning to TRBD1. Trimming cost V 1 base and J 2 bases; bases outside gene matches: 6. Germline CDR1 and CDR2: LNHDA and SQIVND (reference sequence). This CDR3 has 17 residues. The CDR3 sequence is CASSIADRGRGNQPQHF. CDR3 in DNA: TGTGCCAGTAGTATAGCGGACAGGGGACGCGGCAATCAGCCCCAGCATTTT.

The chain recombines TRBV30 with TRBJ1-5; a possible D gene is TRBD1 (5 bases). V was cut by 3 bases and J by 5 bases, with 20 bases left in between. Germline V CDR1 and CDR2: GTSNPN, SVGIG (reference sequence). The CDR3 length is 16 residues. This chain's CDR3 is CAWRSDAGVRDQPQHF. Written as DNA, the CDR3 is TGTGCCTGGAGGTCAGATGCGGGGGTTAGGGATCAGCCCCAGCATTTT.

The chain joins TRBV2 to TRBJ1-4; TRBD1 matches 7 bases. The germline gives CDR1 SNHLY, CDR2 FYNNEI. The CDR3 runs 17 residues. After removal of 1 base from V and 0 bases from J, the junction contained 5 bases not matched to a gene. CDR3 amino acids: CASSEGQGMATNEKLFF. CDR3 DNA sequence: TGTGCCAGCAGTGAAGGACAGGGAATGGCAACTAATGAAAAACTGTTTTTT. The whole variable domain, remainder taken from reference TRBV2 and TRBJ1-4, is EPEVTQTPSHQVTQMGQEVILRCVPISNHLYFYWYRQILGQKVEFLVSFYNNEISEKSEIFDDQFSVERPDGSNFTLKIRSTKLEDSAMYFCASSEGQGMATNEKLFFGSGTQLSVL.

This sequence joins TRBV7-2 and TRBJ1-5; D gene uncertain. The CDR3 contains 14 residues. The germline CDR1 and CDR2 sequences are SGHTA and FQGNSA. With 6 bases removed from V and 7 bases from J, the gap between germline ends came to 16 bases. CDR3 nucleotide sequence: TGTGCCAGCAGGCTAGGGTGGGGAGGACAGCCCCAGCATTTT. Its protein product is CASRLGWGGQPQHF. Combining the CDR3 with reference TRBV7-2 and TRBJ1-5 gives the whole variable domain GAGVSQSPSNKVTEKGKDVELRCDPISGHTALYWYRQSLGQGLEFLIYFQGNSAPDKSGLPSDRFSAERTGGSVSTLTIQRTQQEDSAVYLCASRLGWGGQPQHFGDGTRLSIL.

The gene calls are TRBV19 and TRBJ1-5; 7 bases line up with TRBD1. Unmatched junction bases numbered 6, after V lost 6 bases and J lost 1 base. The CDR3 is made up of 15 amino acids. Germline assignment: CDR1 LNHDA and CDR2 SQIVND (reference sequence). The CDR3 sequence: CASRDSGGSNQPQHF. CDR3 coding DNA: TGTGCCAGTAGAGACTCAGGGGGGAGCAATCAGCCCCAGCATTTT. Combining the CDR3 with reference TRBV19 and TRBJ1-5 gives the whole variable domain DGGITQSPKYLFRKEGQNVTLSCEQNLNHDAMYWYRQDPGQGLRLIYYSQIVNDFQKGDIAEGYSVSREKKESFPLTVTSAQKNPTAFYLCASRDSGGSNQPQHFGDGTRLSIL.

The count of this clone is one. The chain has TRBV2 and TRBJ1-1, with 7 positions matching TRBD1. This CDR3 region has 14 residues. The germline CDR1 and CDR2 sequences are SNHLY and FYNNEI. The V segment lost 6 bases and the J segment 7 bases; nucleotides outside the gene matches: 11. The CDR3, as DNA: TGTGCCAGCAGCGATACGACAGGGCGCGGTGAAGCTTTCTTT. Protein sequence: CASSDTTGRGEAFF.

V and J are TRBV7-9 and TRBJ2-3; D is undetermined. Germline V lookup: CDR1 SEHNR, CDR2 FQNEAQ (reference sequence). This CDR3 is built from 12 residues. Trimming pared 5 bases from V and 6 bases from J, leaving 9 bases between. CDR3 loop: CASSPQVDTQYF. In nucleotides, the CDR3 is TGTGCCAGCAGCCCCCAGGTTGATACGCAGTATTTT.

This clone was seen only once. This chain uses TRBV6-1 with TRBJ1-1; D might be TRBD1 (6 bases). Germline V CDR1 and CDR2: MNHNS, SASEGT. This CDR3 contains 15 residues. V was trimmed by 2 bases and J by 4 bases, leaving 14 bases between them. CDR3 coding DNA: TGTGCCAGCAGTGAATATTACAGGGCGGGCACTGAAGCTTTCTTT. Translated, it gives CASSEYYRAGTEAFF.

This clone was seen a single time. The chain is built from TRBV19 and TRBJ1-4, with 7 bases aligning to TRBD1. The CDR3 loop spans 16 amino acids. The V segment lost 5 bases and the J segment 3 bases; nucleotides outside the gene matches: 9. Germline loops: CDR1 LNHDA, CDR2 SQIVND (reference sequence). The chain's CDR3 is CASSPGQMKSNEKLFF. The CDR3 nucleotides are TGTGCCAGTAGTCCGGGACAGATGAAATCTAATGAAAAACTGTTTTTT.

This rearrangement joins TRBV6-6 to TRBJ1-2, with TRBD1 matching over 8 bases. The germline V gene has CDR1 MNHNY and CDR2 SVGAGI (reference sequence). V gave up 3 bases and J gave up 7 bases; unmatched junction bases: 7. The CDR3 totals 14 residues. CDR3 in DNA: TGTGCCAGCAGTTATCAGGACAGGGTCGGTGGCTACACCTTC. Its protein product is CASSYQDRVGGYTF.